Sequencing of this T cell receptor beta chain was carried out in a study of cytomegalovirus exposure and HLA in healthy donors. Study summary: The 90 to 150 validation repertoires, a later analysis reported, used the same platform as the 600 to 850 repertoires from the first cohort. Whole-study findings and limits: Within the 130 or so validation repertoires, first-cohort TCR clusters tended to co-occur, according to a later analysis. Most TCRs appeared rarely, but some public TCRs recurred in many donors.

Donors were drawn from the approximately 120-subject validation cohort, separate from the roughly 670-subject first cohort. Details on this clone: Its antigen is as yet unknown.

Sequencing used immunoSEQ multiplex PCR; TCRdb keeps in-frame clones, though not all of them. This sample has 130,000 to 150,000 clones, with roughly 89% found just once. The sequencing input was PBMCs. The sequence was obtained from a woman aged 18-29 years in good health and CMV-seropositive.

The CDR3 here is CASSLIGSSTDTQYF. The CDR3 DNA reads TGTGCCAGCAGTTTAATCGGGAGTTCCACAGATACGCAGTATTTT. The chain joins TRBV27 to TRBJ2-3; weak D call: TRBD2 (6 bases). The CDR3 spans 15 residues. V was cut by 2 bases and J by 2 bases, with 11 bases left in between. Germline-derived CDR1 and CDR2 are MNHEY and SMNVEV (reference sequence).